This paragraph covers one TCR beta chain sequence. Its antigen target is currently unknown. Base quality data are lacking; no much larger clone is found one base away. Libraries were prepared through PCR. This sample was sequenced with an Illumina HiSeq 2500. TCR library preparation used molecular barcoding, with unique molecular identifiers applied to normalize quantification of the TCRbeta repertoire. TCRdb handled the public reads itself, with Q25 trimming in fastp and clone calling in MiXCR, and kept productive beta chains. One record per CDR3 amino acid sequence lists the most common genes and DNA. The sample table shows some 72,000 distinct CDR3 sequences, and around 7.9% are seen once. The biggest ten clones account for approximately 2.4% of the sample. The germline V gene gives CDR1 as MNHEY and CDR2 as SVGAGI. V and J lose 2 bases and 4 bases, and a span of 10 bases separates them. The CDR3 goes from the cysteine to the phenylalanine over 14 residues. Of all the DNA, just the CDR3 is kept, 42 bases in frame from base 1.

These data come from a study of T-cell reconstitution after alpha-beta-depleted transplantation in children (dated by TCRdb to 2016 to 2017). Regarding the research as a whole: Using TCR repertoire profiling, the study quantitatively followed how T-cell immune reconstitution unfolded in children after TCRalphabeta/CD19-depleted allogeneic hematopoietic cell transplantation.

The receptor comes from a human donor who donated a stem cell graft to a child with acute lymphoblastic leukemia. Recombination connected TRBV6-5 to TRBJ2-3; matching of 6 bases hints at TRBD2 as the D gene. Specimen: PBMCs from the stem cell graft donor, collected from the stem cell graft. This receptor carries the CDR3 CASSYHSGADTQYF. The DNA sequence is given as TGTGCCAGCAGTTACCATTCGGGGGCAGATACGCAGTATTTT.